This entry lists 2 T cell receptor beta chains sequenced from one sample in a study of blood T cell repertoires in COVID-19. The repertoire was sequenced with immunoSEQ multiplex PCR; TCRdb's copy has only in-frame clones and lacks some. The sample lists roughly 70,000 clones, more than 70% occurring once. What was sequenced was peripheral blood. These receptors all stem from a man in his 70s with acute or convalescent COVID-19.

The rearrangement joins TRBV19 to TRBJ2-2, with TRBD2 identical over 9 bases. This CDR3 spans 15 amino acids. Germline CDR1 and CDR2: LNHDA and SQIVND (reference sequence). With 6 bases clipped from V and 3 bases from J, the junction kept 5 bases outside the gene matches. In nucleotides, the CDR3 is TGTGCCAGTAGGCTAGCGGGGCGATACACCGGGGAGCTGTTTTTT. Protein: CASRLAGRYTGELFF.

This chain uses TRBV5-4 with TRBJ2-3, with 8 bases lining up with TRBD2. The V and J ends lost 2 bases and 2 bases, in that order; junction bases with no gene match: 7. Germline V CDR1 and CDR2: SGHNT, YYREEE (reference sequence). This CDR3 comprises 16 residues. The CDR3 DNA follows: TGTGCCAGCAGCTTCGAAGTCGGGGGGGCCACAGATACGCAGTATTTT. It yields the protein CASSFEVGGATDTQYF.